This T cell receptor (beta chain) was obtained from a study of Ad26.COV2.S vaccination and SARS-CoV-2 variants. Losses at the gene ends were 6 bases for V and 0 bases for J; bases not matched to a gene: 3. Germline assignment: CDR1 LNHDA and CDR2 SQIVND (reference sequence). This CDR3 is 14 amino acids long. Documented treatment: roughly 19 received Ad26.COV2.S at low or high dose, single or two shots; roughly 5 received placebo; per-sample allocation not given. Following the first vaccine or placebo injection, samples were taken on day 63. The data were produced by immunoSEQ multiplex PCR, yet TCRdb's version contains in-frame clones alone and is incomplete. Among 240,000 or so clones listed, roughly 90% were seen once. A remark on this clone: Antigen specificity is unknown.

Overall study findings and caveats: Total T cell responses were possibly underestimated by TCR breadth and depth analyses.

The sequencing here drew on peripheral blood, taken in a trial of Ad26.COV2.S vaccine versus placebo. V is TRBV19 and J is TRBJ1-2; 8 positions match TRBD1. The clonotype originates from a person between 18 and 60 years old who received the Ad26.COV2.S COVID-19 vaccine or a placebo. Written as DNA, the CDR3 is TGTGCCAGTAGACAGGGGGGAGCTAACTATGGCTACACCTTC. Protein product: CASRQGGANYGYTF.